The clone carrying this T cell receptor (beta chain) has just a few counts. What it binds is not known. Deletions cut 0 bases from V and 3 bases from J, with 16 bases between. The CDR3 covers 17 residues. Germline lookup yields CDR1 SGHDT and CDR2 YYEEEE. The sample comes from a study of T-cell memory formation after mild COVID-19. As for the study in general: There were largely donor-specific TCR clusters.

The study, taken as a whole, reports: Mainly CM and EM harbored the contracting CD4+ clones; mainly EMRA harbored the CD8+ ones.

TCRdb redid the calling of the 5' RACE reads with MiXCR, one entry per CDR3 protein. Here the sample spans roughly 29,000 distinct CDR3 sequences, 12% being singletons. The sequence derives from an adult woman who had mild COVID-19 (a few samples of this study predate the infection). Cell type and time point are not known. Sequenced input: PBMCs or a T cell subset sorted from them (not recorded which). The genes are TRBV5-6 and TRBJ1-3; D is uncertain. The CDR3 protein is CASSLDTGRGFGNTIYF. The CDR3 nucleotides are TGTGCCAGCAGCTTGGATACCGGTCGCGGGTTTGGAAACACCATATATTTT. Full variable domain (outside the CDR3, taken from reference TRBV5-6 and TRBJ1-3): DAGVTQSPTHLIKTRGQQVTLRCSPKSGHDTVSWYQQALGQGPQFIFQYYEEEERQRGNFPDRFSGHQFPNYSSELNVNALLLGDSALYLCASSLDTGRGFGNTIYFGEGSWLTVV.